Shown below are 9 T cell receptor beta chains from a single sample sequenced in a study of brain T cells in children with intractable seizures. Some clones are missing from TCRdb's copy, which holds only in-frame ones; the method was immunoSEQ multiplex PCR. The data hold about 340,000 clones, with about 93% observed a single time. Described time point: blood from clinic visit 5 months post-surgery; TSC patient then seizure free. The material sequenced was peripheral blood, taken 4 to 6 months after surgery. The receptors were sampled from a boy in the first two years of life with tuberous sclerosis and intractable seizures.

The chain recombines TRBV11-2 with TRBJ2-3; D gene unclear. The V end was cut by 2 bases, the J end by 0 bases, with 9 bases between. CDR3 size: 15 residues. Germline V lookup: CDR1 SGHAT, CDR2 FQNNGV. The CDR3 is CASSLNRRSTDTQYF. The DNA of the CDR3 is TGTGCCAGCAGCTTAAATAGACGAAGCACAGATACGCAGTATTTT.

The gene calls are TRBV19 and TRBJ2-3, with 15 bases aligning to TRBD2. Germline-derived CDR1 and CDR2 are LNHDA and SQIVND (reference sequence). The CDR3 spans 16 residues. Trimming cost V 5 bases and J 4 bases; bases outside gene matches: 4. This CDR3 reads CASSVGLAGGSDTQYF. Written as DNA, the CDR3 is TGTGCCAGTAGTGTCGGACTAGCGGGGGGGTCAGATACGCAGTATTTT.

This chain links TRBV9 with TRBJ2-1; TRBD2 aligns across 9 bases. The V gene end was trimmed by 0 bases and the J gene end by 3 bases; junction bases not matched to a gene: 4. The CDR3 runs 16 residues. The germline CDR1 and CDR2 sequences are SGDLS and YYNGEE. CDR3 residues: CASSVGVAGDYNEQFF. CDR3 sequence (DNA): TGTGCCAGCAGCGTAGGCGTAGCGGGGGACTACAATGAGCAGTTCTTC. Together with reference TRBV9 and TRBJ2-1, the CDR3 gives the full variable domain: DSGVTQTPKHLITATGQRVTLRCSPRSGDLSVYWYQQSLDQGLQFLIQYYNGEERAKGNILERFSAQQFPDLHSELNLSSLELGDSALYFCASSVGVAGDYNEQFFGPGTRLTVL.

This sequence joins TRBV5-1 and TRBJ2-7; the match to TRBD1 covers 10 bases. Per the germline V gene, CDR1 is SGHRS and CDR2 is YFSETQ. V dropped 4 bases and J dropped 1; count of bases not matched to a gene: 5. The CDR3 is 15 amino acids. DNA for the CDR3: TGCGCCAGCAGCCCGGGACAGGGGAGTTCCTACGAGCAGTACTTC. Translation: CASSPGQGSSYEQYF. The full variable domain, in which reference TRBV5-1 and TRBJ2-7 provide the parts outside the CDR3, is KAGVTQTPRYLIKTRGQQVTLSCSPISGHRSVSWYQQTPGQGLQFLFEYFSETQRNKGNFPGRFSGRQFSNSRSEMNVSTLELGDSALYLCASSPGQGSSYEQYFGPGTRLTVT.

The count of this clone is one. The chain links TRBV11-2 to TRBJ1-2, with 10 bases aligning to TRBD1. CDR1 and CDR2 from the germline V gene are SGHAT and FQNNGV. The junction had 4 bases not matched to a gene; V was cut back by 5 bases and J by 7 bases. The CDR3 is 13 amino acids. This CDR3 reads CASSTGQGTGYTF. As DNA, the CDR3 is TGTGCCAGCAGCACGGGACAGGGGACTGGCTACACCTTC.

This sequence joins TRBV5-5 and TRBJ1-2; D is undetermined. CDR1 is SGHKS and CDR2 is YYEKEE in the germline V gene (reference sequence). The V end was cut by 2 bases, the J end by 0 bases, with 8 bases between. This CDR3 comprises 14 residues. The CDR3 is CASSFSRANYGYTF. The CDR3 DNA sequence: TGTGCCAGCAGCTTTAGTAGAGCTAACTATGGCTACACCTTC. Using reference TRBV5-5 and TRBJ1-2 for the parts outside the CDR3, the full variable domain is DAGVTQSPTHLIKTRGQQVTLRCSPISGHKSVSWYQQVLGQGPQFIFQYYEKEERGRGNFPDRFSARQFPNYSSELNVNALLLGDSALYLCASSFSRANYGYTFGSGTRLTVV.

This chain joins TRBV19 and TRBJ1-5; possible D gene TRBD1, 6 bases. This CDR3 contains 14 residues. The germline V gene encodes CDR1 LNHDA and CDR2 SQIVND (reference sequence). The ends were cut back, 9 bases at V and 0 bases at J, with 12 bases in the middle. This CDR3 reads CASAQGYSNQPQHF. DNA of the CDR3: TGTGCCAGCGCTCAGGGGTATAGCAATCAGCCCCAGCATTTT.

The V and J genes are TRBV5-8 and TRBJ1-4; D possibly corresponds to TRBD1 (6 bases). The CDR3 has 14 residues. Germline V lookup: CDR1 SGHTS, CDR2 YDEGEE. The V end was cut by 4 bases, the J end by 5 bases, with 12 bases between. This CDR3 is CASSPIGGNEKLFF. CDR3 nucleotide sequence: TGTGCCAGCAGCCCCATTGGGGGCAATGAAAAACTGTTTTTT. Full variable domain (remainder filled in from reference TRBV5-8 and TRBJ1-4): EAGVTQSPTHLIKTRGQQATLRCSPISGHTSVYWYQQALGLGLQFLLWYDEGEERNRGNFPPRFSGRQFPNYSSELNVNALELEDSALYLCASSPIGGNEKLFFGSGTQLSVL.

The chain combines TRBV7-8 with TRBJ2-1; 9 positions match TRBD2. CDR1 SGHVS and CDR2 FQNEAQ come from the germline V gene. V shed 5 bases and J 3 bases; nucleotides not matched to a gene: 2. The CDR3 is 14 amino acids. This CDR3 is CASSPSGNYNEQFF. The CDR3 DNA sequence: TGTGCCAGCAGCCCTAGCGGGAACTACAATGAGCAGTTCTTC.